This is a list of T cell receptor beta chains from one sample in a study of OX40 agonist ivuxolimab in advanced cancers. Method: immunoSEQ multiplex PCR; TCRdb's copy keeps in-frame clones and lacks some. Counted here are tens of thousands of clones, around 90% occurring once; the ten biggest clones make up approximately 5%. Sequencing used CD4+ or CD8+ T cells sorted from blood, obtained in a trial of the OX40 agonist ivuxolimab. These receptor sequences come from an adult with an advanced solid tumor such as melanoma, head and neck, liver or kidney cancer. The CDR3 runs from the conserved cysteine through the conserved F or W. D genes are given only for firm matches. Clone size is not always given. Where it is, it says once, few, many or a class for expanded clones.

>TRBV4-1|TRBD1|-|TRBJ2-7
CASSLQVGTGQYEQYF
TGCGCCAGCAGCCTCCAGGTCGGGACAGGGCAATACGAGCAGTACTTC
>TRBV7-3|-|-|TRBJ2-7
CASSPNRGLGAYEQYF
TGTGCCAGCAGCCCGAACCGGGGCCTAGGGGCCTACGAGCAGTACTTC
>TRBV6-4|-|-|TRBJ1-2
CASSPTGTNYGYTF
TGTGCCAGCAGCCCAACAGGGACCAACTATGGCTACACCTTC
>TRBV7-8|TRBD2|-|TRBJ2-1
CASSLGGSGYNNEQFF
TGTGCCAGCAGCTTAGGTGGTAGCGGGTACAACAATGAGCAGTTCTTC
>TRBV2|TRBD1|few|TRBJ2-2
CATIGQDTGELFF
TGTGCCACCATAGGACAGGACACCGGGGAGCTGTTTTTT
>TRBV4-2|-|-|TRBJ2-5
CASSSPGTGETQYF
TGTGCCAGCAGCTCCCCCGGGACTGGGGAGACCCAGTACTTC
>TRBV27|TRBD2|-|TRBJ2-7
CASSLSDSGRVYEQYF
TGTGCCAGCAGTTTATCTGATAGCGGGAGGGTTTACGAGCAGTACTTC
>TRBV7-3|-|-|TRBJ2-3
CASSLNSATSTDTQYF
TGTGCCAGCAGCCTCAATAGCGCTACTAGCACAGATACGCAGTATTTT
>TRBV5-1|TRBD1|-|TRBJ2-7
CASSLEGQGPYEQYF
TGCGCCAGCAGCTTGGAGGGACAGGGGCCCTACGAGCAGTACTTC
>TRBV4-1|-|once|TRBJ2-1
CASSQRGQGRGYNEQFF
TGCGCCAGCAGCCAACGAGGACAAGGCAGAGGGTACAATGAGCAGTTCTTC
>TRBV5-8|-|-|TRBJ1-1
CASSLATVEAFF
TGTGCCAGCAGCTTGGCGACGGTTGAAGCTTTCTTT
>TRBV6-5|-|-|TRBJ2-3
CASSYRQASTDTQYF
TGTGCCAGCAGTTACCGCCAGGCGAGCACAGATACGCAGTATTTT
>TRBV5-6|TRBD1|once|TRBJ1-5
CASSIGQGSNQPQHF
TGTGCCAGCAGCATTGGACAGGGGAGCAATCAGCCCCAGCATTTT
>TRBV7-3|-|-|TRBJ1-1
CASSPTPGQGTEAFF
TGTGCCAGCAGCCCAACCCCGGGACAAGGCACTGAAGCTTTCTTT
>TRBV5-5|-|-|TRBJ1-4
CASSWEGHDNEKLFF
TGTGCCAGCAGCTGGGAGGGACATGATAATGAAAAACTGTTTTTT
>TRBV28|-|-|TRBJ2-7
CASSSESPSSYEQYF
TGTGCCAGCAGTTCTGAGTCCCCATCCTCCTACGAGCAGTACTTC
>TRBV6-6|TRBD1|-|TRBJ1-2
CAGWDRAEGYTF
TGTGCCGGGTGGGACAGGGCGGAGGGCTACACCTTC
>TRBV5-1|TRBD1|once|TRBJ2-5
CASSEMTGTETQYF
TGCGCCAGCAGCGAGATGACAGGGACGGAGACCCAGTACTTC
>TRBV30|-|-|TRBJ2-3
CAWRTGLALSTDTQYF
TGTGCCTGGAGGACGGGGTTAGCTTTGAGCACAGATACGCAGTATTTT
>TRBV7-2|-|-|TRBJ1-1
CASSLDRRYTEAFF
TGTGCCAGCAGCTTAGATCGGCGATACACTGAAGCTTTCTTT
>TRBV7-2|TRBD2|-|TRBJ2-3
CASSLGTSGRDLTQYF
TGTGCCAGCAGCTTAGGGACTAGCGGGAGAGACCTTACGCAGTATTTT
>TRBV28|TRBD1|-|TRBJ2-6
CASSFSTGAGANVLTF
TGTGCCAGCAGTTTTTCTACAGGGGCTGGGGCCAACGTCCTGACTTTC
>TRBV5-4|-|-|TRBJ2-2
CASSLMTGELFF
TGTGCCAGCAGCTTGATGACCGGGGAGCTGTTTTTT
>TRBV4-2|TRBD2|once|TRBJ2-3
CASGTSGGADTQYF
TGTGCCAGCGGGACTAGCGGCGGGGCAGATACGCAGTATTTT
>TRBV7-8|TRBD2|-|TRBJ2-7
CASSSHRGSAAGEGYEQYF
TGTGCCAGCAGCTCCCACCGGGGTTCAGCGGCGGGAGAGGGCTACGAGCAGTACTTC
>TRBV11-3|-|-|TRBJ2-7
CASSPGGQFEQYF
TGTGCCAGCAGCCCGGGGGGACAGTTCGAGCAGTACTTC
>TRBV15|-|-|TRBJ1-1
CATSRLREGGTEAFF
TGTGCCACCAGCAGGCTCAGGGAGGGAGGCACTGAAGCTTTCTTT
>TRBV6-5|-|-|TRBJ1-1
CASIPTGIAEAFF
TGTGCCAGCATCCCCACAGGGATTGCTGAAGCTTTCTTT
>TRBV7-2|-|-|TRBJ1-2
CASSLQGQGRNYGYTF
TGTGCCAGCAGCTTACAGGGGCAGGGGCGTAACTATGGCTACACCTTC
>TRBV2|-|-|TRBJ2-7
CASKGLEHLYEQYF
TGTGCCAGCAAAGGACTGGAACACCTCTACGAGCAGTACTTC
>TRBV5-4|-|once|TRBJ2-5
CASSVMNYRGETQYF
TGTGCCAGCAGCGTGATGAACTATCGAGGGGAGACCCAGTACTTC
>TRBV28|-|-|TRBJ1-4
CASSLGESEKLFF
TGTGCCAGCAGTTTAGGGGAATCCGAAAAACTGTTTTTT
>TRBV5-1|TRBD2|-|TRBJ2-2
CASSLELAVMSGELFF
TGCGCCAGCAGCTTGGAACTAGCGGTGATGAGCGGGGAGCTGTTTTTT
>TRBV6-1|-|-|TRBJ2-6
CASSEVLEFSGANVLTF
TGTGCCAGCAGTGAAGTGCTAGAGTTTTCTGGGGCCAACGTCCTGACTTTC
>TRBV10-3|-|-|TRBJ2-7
CAIGDRADTYEQYF
TGTGCCATCGGGGACCGGGCGGATACCTACGAGCAGTACTTC
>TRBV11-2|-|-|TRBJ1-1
CASRAAGAHSGEAFF
TGTGCCAGCAGGGCGGCGGGCGCCCATTCGGGTGAAGCTTTCTTT
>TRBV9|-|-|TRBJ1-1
CASSVGVGPTEAFF
TGTGCCAGCAGCGTAGGGGTCGGTCCCACTGAAGCTTTCTTT
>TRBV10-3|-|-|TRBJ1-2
CAISQVAGYGYTF
TGTGCCATCAGTCAGGTGGCTGGGTATGGCTACACCTTC
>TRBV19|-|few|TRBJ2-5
CASSGADSWETQYF
TGTGCCAGTAGTGGGGCGGACTCGTGGGAGACCCAGTACTTC
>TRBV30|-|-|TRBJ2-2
CAWRATGPGELFF
TGTGCCTGGAGGGCGACAGGCCCCGGGGAGCTGTTTTTT
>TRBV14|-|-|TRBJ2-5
CASSQGALNVETQYF
TGTGCCAGCAGCCAAGGTGCCTTAAATGTGGAGACCCAGTACTTC
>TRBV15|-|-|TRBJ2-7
CATSRDQGPDEQYF
TGTGCCACCAGCAGAGATCAGGGTCCGGACGAGCAGTACTTC
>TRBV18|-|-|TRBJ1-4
CASSPPGRADEKLFF
TGTGCCAGCTCACCACCCGGACGGGCGGATGAAAAACTGTTTTTT
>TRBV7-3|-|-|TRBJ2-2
CASSDAGFGELFF
TGTGCCAGCAGCGATGCAGGGTTCGGGGAGCTGTTTTTT
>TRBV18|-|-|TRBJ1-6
CASSPESSYNSPLHF
TGTGCCAGCTCACCCGAGAGCTCCTATAATTCACCCCTCCACTTT
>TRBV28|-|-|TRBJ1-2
CASSSGQPYGYTF
TGTGCCAGCAGCTCTGGACAGCCCTATGGCTACACCTTC
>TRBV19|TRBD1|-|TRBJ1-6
CASSIGGTGDSPLHF
TGTGCCAGTAGTATTGGGGGGACAGGGGATTCACCCCTCCACTTT
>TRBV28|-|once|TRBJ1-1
CASSSPRGAMNTEAFF
TGTGCCAGCAGTTCACCCCGGGGGGCGATGAACACTGAAGCTTTCTTT
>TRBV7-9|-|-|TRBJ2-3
CASSRDTHTDTQYF
TGTGCCAGCAGTCGGGACACCCACACAGATACGCAGTATTTT
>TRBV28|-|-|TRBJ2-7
CASSLIPYEQYF
TGTGCCAGCAGTTTAATACCCTACGAGCAGTACTTC
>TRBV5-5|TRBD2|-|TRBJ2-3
CASSLLWTSVSTDTQYF
TGTGCCAGCAGCTTGCTCTGGACTAGCGTCAGCACAGATACGCAGTATTTT
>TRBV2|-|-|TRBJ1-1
CASSEGWQGRAFF
TGTGCCAGCAGTGAAGGGTGGCAGGGGAGAGCTTTCTTT
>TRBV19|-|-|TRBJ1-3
CASSLKVGNTIYF
TGTGCCAGTAGCCTTAAAGTTGGAAACACCATATATTTT
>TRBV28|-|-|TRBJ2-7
CASSLFRGQQYF
TGTGCCAGCAGTTTATTTCGGGGTCAGCAGTACTTC